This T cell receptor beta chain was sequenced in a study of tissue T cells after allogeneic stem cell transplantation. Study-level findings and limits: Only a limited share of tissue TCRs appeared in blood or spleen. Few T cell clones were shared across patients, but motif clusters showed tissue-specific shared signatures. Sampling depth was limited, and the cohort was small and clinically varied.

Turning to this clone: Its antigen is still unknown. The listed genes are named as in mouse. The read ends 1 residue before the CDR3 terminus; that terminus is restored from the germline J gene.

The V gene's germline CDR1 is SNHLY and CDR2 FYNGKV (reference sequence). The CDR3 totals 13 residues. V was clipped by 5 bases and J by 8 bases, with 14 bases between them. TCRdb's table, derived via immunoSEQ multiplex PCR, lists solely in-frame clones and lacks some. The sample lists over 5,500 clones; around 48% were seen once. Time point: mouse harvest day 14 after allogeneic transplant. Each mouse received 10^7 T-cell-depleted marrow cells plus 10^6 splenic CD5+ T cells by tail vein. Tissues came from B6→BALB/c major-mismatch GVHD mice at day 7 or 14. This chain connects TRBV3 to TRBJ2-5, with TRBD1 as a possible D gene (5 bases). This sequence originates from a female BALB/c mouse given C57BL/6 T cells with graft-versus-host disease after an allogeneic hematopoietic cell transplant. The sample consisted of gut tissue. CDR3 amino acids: CASSPAGIGTQYF. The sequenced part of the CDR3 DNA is TGTGCCAGCAGCCCCGCAGGGATTGGCACCCAGTAC.